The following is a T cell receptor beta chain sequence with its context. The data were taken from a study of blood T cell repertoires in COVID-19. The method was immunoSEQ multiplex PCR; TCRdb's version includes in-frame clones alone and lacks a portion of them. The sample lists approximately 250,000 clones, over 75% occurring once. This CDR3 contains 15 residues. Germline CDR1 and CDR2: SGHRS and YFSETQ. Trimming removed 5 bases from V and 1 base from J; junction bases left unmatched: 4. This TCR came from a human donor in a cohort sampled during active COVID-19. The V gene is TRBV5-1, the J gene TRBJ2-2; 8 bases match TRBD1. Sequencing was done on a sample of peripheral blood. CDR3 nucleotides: TGCGCCAGCAGACCCGGGACAGGGAACACCGGGGAGCTGTTTTTT. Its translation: CASRPGTGNTGELFF.